The rows below give T cell receptor beta chains drawn from one sample of a study of cytomegalovirus exposure and HLA in healthy donors. Here immunoSEQ multiplex PCR was the method, and the copy in TCRdb shows in-frame clones only, minus some. The sample lists around 300,000 clones; 80% to 90% were seen once. The sequenced sample was PBMCs. Every receptor here comes from a young woman in good health and CMV-seronegative. Each CDR3 is given with its conserved first and last residue. A D gene is named only where the DNA matches it firmly. Size tells how often a clone was seen (once, few, many) or the class of an expanded clone, and some rows leave it out.

TRBD1	TRBV5-1	TRBJ1-2	few	CASSPDRDYGYTF	TGCGCCAGCAGTCCCGACAGGGACTATGGCTACACCTTC
NA	TRBV4-3	TRBJ1-1	once	CASSQDREGLGTFF	TGCGCCAGCAGCCAAGATCGGGAGGGGCTCGGTACTTTCTTT
TRBD1	TRBV7-9	TRBJ2-7	NA	CASSFPTGGSYEQYF	TGTGCCAGCAGCTTTCCGACAGGGGGCTCCTACGAGCAGTACTTC
TRBD1	TRBV6-6	TRBJ2-7	NA	CASSTGTGSYEQYF	TGTGCCAGCAGTACCGGGACAGGGTCCTACGAGCAGTACTTC
TRBD1	TRBV2	TRBJ2-1	NA	CASRSGTGGKNEQFF	TGTGCCAGCAGGTCCGGGACAGGGGGCAAAAATGAGCAGTTCTTC
NA	TRBV6-5	TRBJ1-4	NA	CASRTQGSEKLFF	TGTGCCAGTCGGACCCAGGGTAGTGAAAAACTGTTTTTT
TRBD1	TRBV28	TRBJ1-2	NA	CASSLSGTAVYGYTF	TGTGCCAGCAGTTTGTCCGGGACAGCTGTCTATGGCTACACCTTC
TRBD1	TRBV9	TRBJ1-2	once	CASRPTGGPYGYTF	TGTGCCAGCAGACCTACAGGGGGACCCTATGGCTACACCTTC
TRBD1	TRBV5-1	TRBJ2-5	NA	CASSSNRGFRETQYF	TGCGCCAGCAGCTCGAACAGGGGCTTTCGAGAGACCCAGTACTTC
NA	TRBV19	TRBJ2-1	NA	CASSPQGWSYNEQFF	TGTGCCAGTAGTCCCCAGGGTTGGTCCTACAATGAGCAGTTCTTC
TRBD1	TRBV6-1	TRBJ2-2	NA	CASSERTIQGTGELFF	TGTGCCAGCAGTGAAAGGACGATACAGGGGACCGGGGAGCTGTTTTTT
TRBD1	TRBV7-2	TRBJ1-2	NA	CASSLEDRGYTF	TGTGCCAGCAGCTTAGAGGACAGGGGCTACACCTTC
NA	TRBV4-3	TRBJ2-7	NA	CASSQGGQREQYF	TGCGCCAGCAGCCAAGGCGGACAACGCGAGCAGTACTTC
NA	TRBV28	TRBJ2-7	NA	CASSLRWGGLDEQYF	TGTGCCAGCAGTTTAAGGTGGGGGGGCCTGGACGAGCAGTACTTC
TRBD2	TRBV19	TRBJ2-1	NA	CASSSLAGGHYNEQFF	TGTGCCAGTAGTTCATTAGCGGGGGGGCACTACAATGAGCAGTTCTTC
TRBD1	TRBV19	TRBJ2-7	few	CASSAGTGAYEQYF	TGTGCCAGTAGTGCCGGGACAGGGGCCTACGAGCAGTACTTC
TRBD1	TRBV6-5	TRBJ1-5	NA	CASSGGQGAGQPQHF	TGTGCCAGCAGTGGCGGACAGGGGGCAGGTCAGCCCCAGCATTTT
TRBD1	TRBV13	TRBJ2-4	NA	CASSQDRGGNIQYF	TGTGCCAGCAGCCAGGACAGGGGAGGAAACATTCAGTACTTC
TRBD2	TRBV7-2	TRBJ2-7	NA	CASLPQRGAYEQYF	TGTGCCAGCCTCCCCCAGCGGGGGGCCTACGAGCAGTACTTC
TRBD2	TRBV7-8	TRBJ2-6	NA	CASSPLSGGPGANVLTF	TGTGCCAGCAGCCCACTTTCGGGGGGACCTGGGGCCAACGTCCTGACTTTC
TRBD2	TRBV19	TRBJ2-7	NA	CASSGEGRAVSYEQYF	TGTGCCAGTAGTGGGGAGGGGAGAGCAGTCTCCTACGAGCAGTACTTC
TRBD2	TRBV11-3	TRBJ2-7	NA	CASSLDSWLAGVYEQYF	TGTGCCAGCAGCTTAGATTCCTGGCTAGCGGGAGTATACGAGCAGTACTTC
NA	TRBV7-3	TRBJ2-4	few	CASSLRGDKNDIQYF	TGTGCCAGCAGCTTAAGGGGAGACAAGAATGACATTCAGTACTTC
TRBD1	TRBV4-1	TRBJ2-5	NA	CASKATGIETQYF	TGCGCCAGCAAGGCGACAGGGATAGAGACCCAGTACTTC
TRBD2	TRBV5-1	TRBJ2-7	NA	CASSFPKSGSPYEQYF	TGCGCCAGCAGCTTCCCCAAGAGCGGGAGCCCGTACGAGCAGTACTTC
TRBD1	TRBV30	TRBJ1-2	NA	CACRDRGYGYTF	TGTGCCTGCCGGGACAGGGGCTATGGCTACACCTTC
TRBD1	TRBV9	TRBJ2-7	NA	CASSVAVAGGYEQYF	TGTGCCAGCAGCGTAGCTGTGGCAGGGGGCTACGAGCAGTACTTC
TRBD1	TRBV7-3	TRBJ2-7	NA	CASSPDRGDEQYF	TGTGCCAGCAGCCCTGACAGGGGGGACGAGCAGTACTTC
TRBD2	TRBV30	TRBJ2-1	NA	CALSPLAGYNEQFF	TGTGCCCTCTCCCCCCTAGCGGGATACAATGAGCAGTTCTTC
TRBD1	TRBV4-1	TRBJ1-6	NA	CASSQAGQGNSPLHF	TGCGCCAGCAGCCAAGCGGGACAGGGTAATTCACCCCTCCACTTT
NA	TRBV5-4	TRBJ2-3	NA	CASSLEGETGTDTQYF	TGTGCCAGCAGCCTAGAGGGGGAAACGGGCACAGATACGCAGTATTTT
NA	TRBV18	TRBJ1-6	NA	CASSPGGKADNSPLHF	TGTGCCAGCTCACCAGGGGGCAAGGCCGATAATTCACCCCTCCACTTT
NA	TRBV6-5	TRBJ2-6	NA	CASSDSNSGANVLTF	TGTGCCAGCAGTGACTCTAACTCTGGGGCCAACGTCCTGACTTTC
NA	TRBV6-5	TRBJ2-7	NA	CASSSGWDSYEQYF	TGTGCCAGCTCTTCAGGGTGGGACTCCTACGAGCAGTACTTC
NA	TRBV7-6	TRBJ2-7	NA	CASSLETGLPYEQYF	TGTGCCAGCAGCTTGGAGACGGGACTCCCCTACGAGCAGTACTTC
NA	TRBV19	TRBJ2-1	few	CASTLTGGPYNEQFF	TGTGCCAGTACCCTGACAGGAGGTCCCTACAATGAGCAGTTCTTC
TRBD1	TRBV5-1	TRBJ2-2	NA	CASSVGQRNTGELFF	TGCGCCAGCAGCGTGGGACAGCGGAACACCGGGGAGCTGTTTTTT
TRBD2	TRBV27	TRBJ2-7	NA	CASSLSTSGGPLQYF	TGTGCCAGCAGTTTATCGACTAGCGGGGGGCCCCTGCAGTACTTC
TRBD1	TRBV7-8	TRBJ2-7	NA	CASSLLGTGPYEQYF	TGTGCCAGCAGCTTACTGGGGACAGGCCCCTACGAGCAGTACTTC
NA	TRBV19	TRBJ2-1	NA	CASSIVWRRDNEQFF	TGTGCCAGTAGTATAGTTTGGAGACGGGACAATGAGCAGTTCTTC
TRBD2	TRBV27	TRBJ2-3	NA	CASSFGTSGRPDTQYF	TGTGCCAGCAGTTTCGGGACTAGCGGGAGACCAGATACGCAGTATTTT
TRBD2	TRBV5-1	TRBJ2-7	NA	CASSLGTSGTYEQYF	TGCGCCAGCAGCTTGGGAACTAGCGGGACCTACGAGCAGTACTTC
NA	TRBV7-6	TRBJ2-3	NA	CASSLEARTHPFTDTQYF	TGTGCCAGCAGCCTAGAGGCTCGGACTCATCCTTTCACAGATACGCAGTATTTT
NA	TRBV25-1	TRBJ1-3	NA	CASSEFGGASFGNTIYF	TGTGCCAGCAGTGAATTTGGGGGGGCTAGCTTTGGAAACACCATATATTTT